The 9 T cell receptor beta chains reported below all come from one sample, sequenced in a study of blood T cell repertoires in COVID-19. Data came from immunoSEQ multiplex PCR; TCRdb stores just in-frame clones and leaves some out. The sample contains more than 85,000 clones, approximately 80% of which appear only once. What was sequenced was peripheral blood. The source is a human donor in a cohort sampled during active COVID-19.

The chain links TRBV6-2 or TRBV6-3 to TRBJ1-2; 9 bases are a match to TRBD1. The germline gives CDR1 MNHEY, CDR2 SVGEGT. V trimming: 4 bases; J trimming: 3 bases; junction bases outside the gene matches: 3. The CDR3 runs 14 residues. The CDR3 sequence is CASSFRTGDYGYTF. CDR3 nucleotides: TGTGCCAGCAGTTTCCGGACAGGGGACTATGGCTACACCTTC.

This chain uses TRBV12-3 or TRBV12-4 with TRBJ2-7; 7 nucleotides agree with TRBD2. Trimming cost V 4 bases and J 5 bases; bases outside gene matches: 5. This CDR3 has 13 residues. The CDR3, as DNA: TGTGCCAGCAGTTCCTACCGGGGGGACGAGCAGTACTTC. It yields the protein CASSSYRGDEQYF.

The J gene is TRBJ1-1, the V gene TRBV7-9; D is unclear. Germline V gene data show CDR1 as SEHNR and CDR2 as FQNEAQ (reference sequence). The CDR3 has 11 amino acids. V was clipped by 2 bases and J by 5 bases, with 3 bases between them. The CDR3 DNA reads TGTGCCAGCAGCTTATTAACTGAAGCTTTCTTT. Encoded protein: CASSLLTEAFF. Combining the CDR3 with reference TRBV7-9 and TRBJ1-1 gives the whole variable domain DTGVSQNPRHKITKRGQNVTFRCDPISEHNRLYWYRQTLGQGPEFLTYFQNEAQLEKSRLLSDRFSAERPKGSFSTLEIQRTEQGDSAMYLCASSLLTEAFFGQGTRLTVV.

The gene calls are TRBV7-8 and TRBJ1-1; D is perhaps TRBD1 (6 bases). Germline CDR1 reads SGHVS; CDR2 reads FQNEAQ. V shed 3 bases and J shed 1 base, with 9 bases lying between them. This CDR3 is 14 amino acids long. The CDR3 region has the DNA TGTGCCAGCAGCTTCCAGGGGCAGAACACTGAAGCTTTCTTT. It yields the protein CASSFQGQNTEAFF.

The rearrangement joins TRBV6-5 to TRBJ2-7; D perhaps matches TRBD2 (6 bases). Germline lookup yields CDR1 MNHEY and CDR2 SVGAGI. The CDR3 is made up of 13 amino acids. Trimming took off 8 bases at V and 4 bases at J, with 15 bases between the two ends. The DNA for the CDR3 is TGTGCCAGCCGGAGGGGCAGGGCTTACGAGCAGTACTTC. Translating gives CASRRGRAYEQYF.

The genes are TRBV5-5 and TRBJ1-1, with no clear D. Germline V lookup: CDR1 SGHKS, CDR2 YYEKEE (reference sequence). The CDR3 length is 15 residues. V gave up 0 bases and J gave up 1 base, with 10 bases separating them. Written as DNA, the CDR3 is TGTGCCAGCAGCTTGGTAGTGTCGTCGAACACTGAAGCTTTCTTT. Protein: CASSLVVSSNTEAFF. Variable domain in full (rest from reference TRBV5-5 and TRBJ1-1): DAGVTQSPTHLIKTRGQQVTLRCSPISGHKSVSWYQQVLGQGPQFIFQYYEKEERGRGNFPDRFSARQFPNYSSELNVNALLLGDSALYLCASSLVVSSNTEAFFGQGTRLTVV.

The rearrangement uses TRBV15 and TRBJ2-7, with D possibly TRBD1 on 5 matching bases. Germline V gives CDR1 LNHNV, CDR2 YYDKDF (reference sequence). V gave up 0 bases and J gave up 3 bases, with 15 bases separating them. There are 16 residues in the CDR3. The CDR3 reads CATSRDAWGVGYEQYF. The CDR3 nucleotides are TGTGCCACCAGCAGAGATGCGTGGGGCGTAGGCTACGAGCAGTACTTC.

The genes are TRBV4-1 and TRBJ1-1; D call uncertain. This CDR3 is 13 amino acids long. Germline V lookup: CDR1 MGHRA, CDR2 YSYEKL. Between the trimmed V and J ends, which lost 3 bases and 10 bases, there was a span of 15 bases. CDR3 bases: TGCGCCAGCAGCCATATTGCAGAGGGTGTAGCTTTCTTT. Translating it yields CASSHIAEGVAFF.

The chain couples TRBV6-5 to TRBJ1-2; TRBD1 aligns across 9 bases. The ends lost 0 bases at V and 4 bases at J; junction bases unmatched: 0. CDR3 length equals 14 residues. Germline loops: CDR1 MNHEY, CDR2 SVGAGI. The CDR3 bases are TGTGCCAGCAGTTACTCGGGACAGGGCTATGGCTACACCTTC. It encodes CASSYSGQGYGYTF.